Following are 20 T cell receptor beta chains from one sample sequenced in a study of T cell responses to AZD1222 COVID-19 vaccine. Some clones are missing from TCRdb's copy, which holds only in-frame ones; the method was immunoSEQ multiplex PCR. The data hold 200,000 or so clones, with roughly 92% observed a single time. Sample: peripheral blood, taken 28 days after the second AZD1222 dose. These receptor sequences come from an adult who received the AZD1222 COVID-19 vaccine.

The chain has TRBV25-1 and TRBJ1-4, with 9 bases identical to TRBD1. The germline gives CDR1 MGHDK, CDR2 SYGVNS. The trim removed 2 bases at V and 7 bases at J, leaving 8 bases unmatched. The CDR3 spans 16 residues. The CDR3 DNA reads TGTGCCAGCAGTGAACCCCGTGGGACAGGGTTTGAAAAACTGTTTTTT. It translates to CASSEPRGTGFEKLFF.

The CDR3 sequence: CASSFGRPTDTQYF. Written as DNA, the CDR3 is TGTGCCAGCAGCTTCGGCCGACCTACAGATACGCAGTATTTT. The chain is built from TRBV13 and TRBJ2-3; no clear D. Between the trimmed V and J ends, which lost 3 bases and 3 bases, there was a span of 10 bases. Germline values: CDR1 PRHDT, CDR2 FYEKMQ (reference sequence). The CDR3 extends over 14 amino acids.

The CDR3 spells CASSLKREAFF. As DNA, the CDR3 is TGTGCCAGCAGCTTAAAAAGGGAAGCTTTCTTT. The rearrangement links TRBV5-6 to TRBJ1-1; the D is unclear. Trimming took off 2 bases at V and 8 bases at J, with 7 bases between the two ends. The CDR3 is made up of 11 amino acids. Germline values: CDR1 SGHDT, CDR2 YYEEEE.

The rearrangement joins TRBV19 to TRBJ2-1; D may be TRBD1 (6 bases). Trimming removed 2 bases at V and 9 bases at J, with 17 bases between. The CDR3 consists of 15 residues. Looked up from germline, CDR1 is LNHDA and CDR2 is SQIVND (reference sequence). This CDR3 is CASSIPGQGQLEQFF. The CDR3 DNA follows: TGTGCCAGTAGTATACCCGGGCAGGGGCAACTTGAGCAGTTCTTC.

V usage is TRBV27 and J usage is TRBJ1-3; tentative D call: TRBD1 (5 bases). CDR1 is MNHEY, CDR2 SMNVEV, per germline (reference sequence). Trimming stripped 5 bases from V and 1 base from J, with 6 bases between. The CDR3 runs to 13 residues. The DNA for the CDR3 is TGTGCCAGCAGTGGGGGGTCTGGAAACACCATATATTTT. It specifies CASSGGSGNTIYF.

V gene TRBV7-9 combines with J gene TRBJ2-7; D possibly corresponds to TRBD2 (6 bases). Trimming shortened V by 5 bases and J by 7 bases, and 24 bases separated the two germline ends. This CDR3 has 16 residues. Germline V gives CDR1 SEHNR, CDR2 FQNEAQ (reference sequence). CDR3: CASSPRGIRAGSEQYF. In DNA form, the CDR3 reads TGTGCCAGCAGCCCCCGCGGGATCAGGGCTGGAAGTGAGCAGTACTTC.

A word on this clone: The same CDR3 is also encoded by other DNA sequences in this sample. The chain uses TRBV12-3 or TRBV12-4 and TRBJ1-5, with D unclear. V gave up 1 base and J gave up 4 bases, with 2 bases separating them. The CDR3 has 12 residues. The CDR3 spells CASSLGNQPQHF. The CDR3 DNA follows: TGTGCCAGCAGTTTAGGAAATCAGCCCCAGCATTTT.

V is TRBV3-1 (or the pseudogene TRBV3-2) and J is TRBJ1-2, with TRBD1 as a possible D gene (6 bases). Between the trimmed V and J ends, which lost 1 base and 10 bases, there was a span of 13 bases. CDR1 is LGHDT, CDR2 YNNKEL, per germline (reference sequence). The CDR3 spans 13 residues. CDR3: CASSQGGRRTYTF. CDR3 in DNA: TGTGCCAGCAGCCAAGGGGGGCGGCGAACCTACACCTTC.

The chain carries TRBV12-3 or TRBV12-4 and TRBJ2-1, with D maybe TRBD2 (7 bases). V lost 2 bases and J 13 bases, leaving 9 bases between the germline ends. The CDR3 covers 11 residues. The CDR3 DNA is TGTGCCAGCAGTTTACGGGGGGCTCAGTTCTTC. Amino acids: CASSLRGAQFF.

The gene calls are TRBV10-3 and TRBJ1-3; weak D call: TRBD1 (5 bases). CDR3 length equals 17 residues. V shed 8 bases and J shed 3 bases, with 23 bases lying between them. Germline loops: CDR1 ENHRY, CDR2 SYGVKD. The CDR3 DNA reads as TGTGCCATCCGGAGTTCACCCGGGGGGGGAGGTGGAAACACCATATATTTT. This translates into CAIRSSPGGGGGNTIYF.

This rearrangement joins TRBV2 to TRBJ1-1; D may be TRBD1 (5 bases). Germline V gives CDR1 SNHLY, CDR2 FYNNEI. CDR3 length equals 13 residues. V was cut by 8 bases and J by 4 bases, with 14 bases left in between. CDR3 amino acids: CASDGGRVTEAFF. CDR3 coding DNA: TGTGCCAGCGACGGGGGACGGGTCACTGAAGCTTTCTTT.

This clone was recorded once. The J gene is TRBJ1-3, the V gene TRBV4-2, with D tentatively TRBD1 (6 bases). Germline V CDR1 and CDR2: LGHNA, YNFKEQ. V gave up 1 base and J gave up 0 bases, with 19 bases separating them. The CDR3 covers 19 residues. The CDR3 spells CASSQVRYRESLSGNTIYF. The CDR3 nucleotides are TGTGCCAGCAGCCAAGTCAGATACAGGGAGAGTCTCTCTGGAAACACCATATATTTT.

Concerning this clone: This CDR3 is also generated by other DNA sequences in the sample. This chain joins TRBV29-1 and TRBJ1-1; tentatively, D is TRBD1 (5 bases). The CDR3 contains 12 residues. Germline lookup yields CDR1 SQVTM and CDR2 ANQGSEA. Trimming pared 6 bases from V and 0 bases from J, leaving 8 bases between. The CDR3 DNA reads as TGCAGCGTAGGCAGGGTGAACACTGAAGCTTTCTTT. It codes for CSVGRVNTEAFF. Filled out from reference TRBV29-1 and TRBJ1-1, the complete variable domain reads SAVISQKPSRDICQRGTSLTIQCQVDSQVTMMFWYRQQPGQSLTLIATANQGSEATYESGFVIDKFPISRPNLTFSTLTVSNMSPEDSSIYLCSVGRVNTEAFFGQGTRLTVV.

The J gene is TRBJ1-2, the V gene TRBV7-9; the D gene is possibly TRBD1 (6 bases). In germline, CDR1 is SEHNR, CDR2 FQNEAQ (reference sequence). The ends were cut back, 5 bases at V and 2 bases at J, with 12 bases in the middle. The CDR3 totals 14 residues. The DNA for the CDR3 is TGTGCCAGCAGCAGGGACACTAAAAACTATGGCTACACCTTC. Translation: CASSRDTKNYGYTF. Combining the CDR3 with reference TRBV7-9 and TRBJ1-2 gives the whole variable domain DTGVSQNPRHKITKRGQNVTFRCDPISEHNRLYWYRQTLGQGPEFLTYFQNEAQLEKSRLLSDRFSAERPKGSFSTLEIQRTEQGDSAMYLCASSRDTKNYGYTFGSGTRLTVV.

J is TRBJ2-1 and V is TRBV3-1 (or the pseudogene TRBV3-2), with TRBD2 matching over 10 bases. V lost 4 bases and J lost 8; bases outside the gene matches: 5. Germline V CDR1 and CDR2: LGHDT, YNNKEL (reference sequence). The CDR3 is 14 amino acids. CDR3 in DNA: TGTGCCAGCAGCCCTAGCGGGGGCGGGGATGAGCAGTTCTTC. It translates to CASSPSGGGDEQFF.

In regard to this clone: Other DNA sequences from this sample encode an identical CDR3 as well. The rearrangement links TRBV6-5 to TRBJ1-5; a possible D gene is TRBD1 (6 bases). V was cut by 1 base and J by 6 bases, with 10 bases left in between. Germline V lookup: CDR1 MNHEY, CDR2 SVGAGI. The CDR3 has 14 amino acids. CDR3 sequence (DNA): TGTGCCAGCAGTTACTTACAGGGTGGTCAGCCCCAGCATTTT. It codes for CASSYLQGGQPQHF.

V gene TRBV12-2 combines with J gene TRBJ1-5. TRBV12-2 is a listed pseudogene. The CDR3 sequence is 18 residues long. DNA of the CDR3: TGTGCAAGTCGCTTAGCCTCACGATGTCGGGAAAGCAATCAGCCCCAGCATTTT. This gives the protein CASRLASRCRESNQPQHF.

The CDR3 region has the DNA TGTGCCAGCAGCTCGGGCTCAAACTATGGCTACACCTTC. As protein: CASSSGSNYGYTF. V and J are TRBV28 and TRBJ1-2; D uncertain. Per germline, CDR1 MDHEN and CDR2 SYDVKM. Trimming stripped 6 bases from V and 2 bases from J, with 10 bases between. The CDR3 length is 13 residues.

V usage is TRBV29-1 and J usage is TRBJ1-3; D call uncertain. The length of the CDR3 is 15 residues. V was clipped by 7 bases and J by 0 bases, with 16 bases between them. Per germline, CDR1 SQVTM and CDR2 ANQGSEA. As DNA, the CDR3 is TGCAGCGCCTCTACCCTCCAGGCCTCTGGAAACACCATATATTTT. The encoded protein is CSASTLQASGNTIYF.

V is TRBV7-2 and J is TRBJ1-1; TRBD1 is a possible D gene (6 bases). The ends were cut back, 5 bases at V and 1 base at J, with 14 bases in the middle. Germline V CDR1 and CDR2: SGHTA, FQGNSA. The CDR3 length is 15 residues. The CDR3 spells CASSQIRTANTEAFF. The CDR3 DNA sequence: TGTGCCAGCAGCCAGATTCGGACAGCGAACACTGAAGCTTTCTTT.